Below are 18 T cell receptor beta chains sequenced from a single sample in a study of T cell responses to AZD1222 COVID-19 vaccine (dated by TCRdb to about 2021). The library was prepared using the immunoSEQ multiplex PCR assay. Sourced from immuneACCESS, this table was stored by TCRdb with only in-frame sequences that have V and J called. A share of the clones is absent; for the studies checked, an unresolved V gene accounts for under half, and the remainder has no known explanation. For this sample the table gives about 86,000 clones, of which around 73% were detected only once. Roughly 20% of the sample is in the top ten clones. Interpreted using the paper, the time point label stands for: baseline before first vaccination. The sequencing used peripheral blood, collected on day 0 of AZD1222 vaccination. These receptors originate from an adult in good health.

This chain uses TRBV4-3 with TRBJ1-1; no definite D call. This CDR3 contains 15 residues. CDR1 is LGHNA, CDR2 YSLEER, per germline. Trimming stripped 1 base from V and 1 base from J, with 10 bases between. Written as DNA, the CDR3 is TGCGCCAGCAGCCAAGTGGCAGGCCAGAACACTGAAGCTTTCTTT. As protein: CASSQVAGQNTEAFF.

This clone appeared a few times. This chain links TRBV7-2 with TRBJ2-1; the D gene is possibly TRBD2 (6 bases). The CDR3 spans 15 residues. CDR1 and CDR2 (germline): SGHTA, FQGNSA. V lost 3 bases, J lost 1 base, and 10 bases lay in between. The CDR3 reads CASSFTRESYNEQFF. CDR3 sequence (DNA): TGTGCCAGCAGCTTTACCCGGGAGTCCTACAATGAGCAGTTCTTC. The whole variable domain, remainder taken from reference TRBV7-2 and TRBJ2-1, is GAGVSQSPSNKVTEKGKDVELRCDPISGHTALYWYRQSLGQGLEFLIYFQGNSAPDKSGLPSDRFSAERTGGSVSTLTIQRTQQEDSAVYLCASSFTRESYNEQFFGPGTRLTVL.

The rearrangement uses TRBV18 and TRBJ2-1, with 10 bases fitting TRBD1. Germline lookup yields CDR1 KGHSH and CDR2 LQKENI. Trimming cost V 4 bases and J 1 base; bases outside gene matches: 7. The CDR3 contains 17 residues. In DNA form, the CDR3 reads TGTGCCAGCTCACAGACGACAGGGGGCTCTTCCTACAATGAGCAGTTCTTC. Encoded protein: CASSQTTGGSSYNEQFF. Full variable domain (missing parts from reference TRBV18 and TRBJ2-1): NAGVMQNPRHLVRRRGQEARLRCSPMKGHSHVYWYRQLPEEGLKFMVYLQKENIIDESGMPKERFSAEFPKEGPSILRIQQVVRGDSAAYFCASSQTTGGSSYNEQFFGPGTRLTVL.

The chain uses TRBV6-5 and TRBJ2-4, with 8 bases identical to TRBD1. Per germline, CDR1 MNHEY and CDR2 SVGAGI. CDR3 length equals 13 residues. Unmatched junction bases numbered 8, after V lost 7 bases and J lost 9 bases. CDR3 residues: CASTQGGRIIQYF. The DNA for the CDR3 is TGTGCCAGCACACAGGGGGGAAGAATCATTCAGTACTTC.

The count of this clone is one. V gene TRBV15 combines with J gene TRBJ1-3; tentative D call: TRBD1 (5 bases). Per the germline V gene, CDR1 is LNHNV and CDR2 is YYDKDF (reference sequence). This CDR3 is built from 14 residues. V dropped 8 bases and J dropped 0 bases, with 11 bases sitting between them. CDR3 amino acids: CATQAGHSGNTIYF. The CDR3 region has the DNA TGTGCCACCCAGGCAGGGCACTCTGGAAACACCATATATTTT.

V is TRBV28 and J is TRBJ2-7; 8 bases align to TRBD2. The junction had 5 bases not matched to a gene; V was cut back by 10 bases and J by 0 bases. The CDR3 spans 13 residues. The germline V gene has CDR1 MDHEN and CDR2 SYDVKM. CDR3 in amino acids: CAITSGSSYEQYF. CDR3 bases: TGTGCCATCACGAGCGGGAGCTCCTACGAGCAGTACTTC.

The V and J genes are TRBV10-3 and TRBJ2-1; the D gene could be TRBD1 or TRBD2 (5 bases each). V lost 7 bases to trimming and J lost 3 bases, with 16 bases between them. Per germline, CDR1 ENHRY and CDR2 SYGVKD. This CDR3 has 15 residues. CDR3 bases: TGTGCCATCACCAGCATAGGGGACGGCTACAATGAGCAGTTCTTC. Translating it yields CAITSIGDGYNEQFF.

Here the CDR3 reads CASSPVGKGGEEQYF. CDR3 DNA: TGTGCCAGCTCACCGGTTGGGAAAGGGGGTGAAGAGCAGTACTTC. This chain uses TRBV18 with TRBJ2-7, with TRBD1 as a possible D gene (6 bases). This CDR3 has 15 amino acids. V lost 3 bases and J 7 bases, leaving 19 bases between the germline ends. Germline values: CDR1 KGHSH, CDR2 LQKENI.

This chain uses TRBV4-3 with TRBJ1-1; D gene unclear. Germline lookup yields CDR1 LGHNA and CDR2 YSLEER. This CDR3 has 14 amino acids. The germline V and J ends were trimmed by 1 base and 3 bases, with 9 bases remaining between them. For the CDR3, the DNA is TGCGCCAGCAGCCAAGTGGTCGGCTACACTGAAGCTTTCTTT. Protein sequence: CASSQVVGYTEAFF.

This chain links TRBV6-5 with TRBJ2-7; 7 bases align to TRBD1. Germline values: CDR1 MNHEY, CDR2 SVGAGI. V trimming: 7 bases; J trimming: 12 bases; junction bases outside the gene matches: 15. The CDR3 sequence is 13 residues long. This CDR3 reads CASTNTLDRKRYF. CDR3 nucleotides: TGTGCCAGCACCAATACACTGGACAGGAAGCGGTACTTC.

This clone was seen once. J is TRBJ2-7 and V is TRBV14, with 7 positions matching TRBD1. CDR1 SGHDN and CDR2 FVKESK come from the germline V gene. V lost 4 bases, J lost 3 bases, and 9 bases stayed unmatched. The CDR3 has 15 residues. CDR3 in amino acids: CASSPLGQEIYEQYF. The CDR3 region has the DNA TGTGCCAGCAGCCCACTCGGACAGGAGATCTACGAGCAGTACTTC. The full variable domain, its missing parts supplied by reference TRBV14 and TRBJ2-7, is EAGVTQFPSHSVIEKGQTVTLRCDPISGHDNLYWYRRVMGKEIKFLLHFVKESKQDESGMPNNRFLAERTGGTYSTLKVQPAELEDSGVYFCASSPLGQEIYEQYFGPGTRLTVT.

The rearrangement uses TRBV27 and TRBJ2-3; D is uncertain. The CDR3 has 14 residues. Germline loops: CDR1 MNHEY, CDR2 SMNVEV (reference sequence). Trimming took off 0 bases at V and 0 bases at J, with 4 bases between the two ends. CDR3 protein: CASSLSSSTDTQYF. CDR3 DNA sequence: TGTGCCAGCAGTTTATCCTCTAGCACAGATACGCAGTATTTT.

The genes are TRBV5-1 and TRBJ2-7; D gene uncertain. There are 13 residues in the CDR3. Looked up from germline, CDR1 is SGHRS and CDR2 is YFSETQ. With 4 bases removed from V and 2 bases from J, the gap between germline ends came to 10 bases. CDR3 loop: CASSPDGAYEQYF. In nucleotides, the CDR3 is TGCGCCAGCAGCCCCGACGGAGCCTACGAGCAGTACTTC.

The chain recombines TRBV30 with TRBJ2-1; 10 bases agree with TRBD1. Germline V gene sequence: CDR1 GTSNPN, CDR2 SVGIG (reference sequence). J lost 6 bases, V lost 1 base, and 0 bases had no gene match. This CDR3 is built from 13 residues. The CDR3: CAWSGTGGNEQFF. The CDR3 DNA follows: TGTGCCTGGAGTGGGACAGGGGGCAATGAGCAGTTCTTC.

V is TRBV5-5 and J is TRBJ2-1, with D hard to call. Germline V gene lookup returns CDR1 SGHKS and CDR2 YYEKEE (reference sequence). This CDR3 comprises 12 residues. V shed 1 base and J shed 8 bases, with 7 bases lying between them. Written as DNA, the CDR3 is TGTGCCAGCAGCTTGTCCTGGGATGAGCAGTTCTTC. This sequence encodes CASSLSWDEQFF.

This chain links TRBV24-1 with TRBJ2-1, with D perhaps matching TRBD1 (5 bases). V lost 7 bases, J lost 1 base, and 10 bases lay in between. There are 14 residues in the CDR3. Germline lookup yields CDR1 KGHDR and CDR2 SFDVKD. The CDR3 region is CATRGRLSYNEQFF. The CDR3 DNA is TGTGCCACCAGGGGGCGATTATCCTACAATGAGCAGTTCTTC.

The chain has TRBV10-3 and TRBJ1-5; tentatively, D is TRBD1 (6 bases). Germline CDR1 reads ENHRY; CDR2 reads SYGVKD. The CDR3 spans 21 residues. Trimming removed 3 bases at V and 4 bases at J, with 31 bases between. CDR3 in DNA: TGTGCCATCAGTGATCCCTTGGACAGCCACCGGATGGGAGGTCGGAATCAGCCCCAGCATTTT. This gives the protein CAISDPLDSHRMGGRNQPQHF.

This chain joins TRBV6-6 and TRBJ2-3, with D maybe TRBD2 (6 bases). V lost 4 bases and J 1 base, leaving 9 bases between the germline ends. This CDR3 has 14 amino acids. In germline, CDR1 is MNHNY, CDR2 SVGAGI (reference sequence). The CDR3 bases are TGTGCCAGCAGTTTGGGACTTCGCACAGATACGCAGTATTTT. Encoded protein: CASSLGLRTDTQYF.